Following are 14 T cell receptor beta chains from one sample sequenced in a study of a mutant IDH1 vaccine in newly diagnosed glioma (dated by TCRdb to 2020 to 2023). No cognate antigen is known for these TCRs. Libraries were made using the immunoSEQ multiplex PCR assay. Held by TCRdb, this immuneACCESS table contains in-frame sequences only and omits some clones. Under half of the omission traces to an unresolved V gene where checked; the cause of the rest is unknown. This sample comprises about 33,000 clones, around 89% of them detected only once. 2.5% of the sample goes to the ten largest clones. The sample's time point label is to be understood as: week 23, last vaccination. Each vaccine dose, consisting of 300 ug of a 20-mer mutant IDH1 peptide in Montanide, was administered subcutaneously with topical imiquimod. The sequenced sample was PBMCs, obtained from a glioma patient whose treatment included an IDH1 peptide vaccine. These TCRs come from a man aged 35 to 55 with glioma.

The genes are TRBV7-2 and TRBJ2-3; D is perhaps TRBD1 (6 bases). Germline V lookup: CDR1 SGHTA, CDR2 FQGNSA. The V end was cut by 6 bases, the J end by 4 bases, with 20 bases between. The length of the CDR3 is 16 residues. The CDR3 DNA reads TGTGCCAGCAGTCTATTAGGGGGAGTAGGCGCAGATACGCAGTATTTT. Translation: CASSLLGGVGADTQYF.

The chain joins TRBV19 to TRBJ2-7; TRBD2 agrees at 8 bases. Unmatched junction bases numbered 9, after V lost 5 bases and J lost 3 bases. The CDR3 runs to 15 residues. The germline V gene has CDR1 LNHDA and CDR2 SQIVND (reference sequence). The CDR3 here is CASSLSGASFYEQYF. The DNA for the CDR3 is TGTGCCAGTAGTCTTAGCGGGGCGAGTTTCTACGAGCAGTACTTC.

The J gene is TRBJ1-4, the V gene TRBV7-9; TRBD1 might be the D (6 bases). V dropped 5 bases and J dropped 0 bases, with 10 bases sitting between them. Germline V lookup: CDR1 SEHNR, CDR2 FQNEAQ (reference sequence). The CDR3 runs to 15 residues. The CDR3 loop reads CASSLTGPTNEKLFF. The CDR3 coding sequence is TGTGCCAGCAGCCTCACAGGGCCAACTAATGAAAAACTGTTTTTT.

The rearrangement uses TRBV5-1 and TRBJ2-2, with D perhaps matching TRBD2 (7 bases). There are 14 residues in the CDR3. Germline values: CDR1 SGHRS, CDR2 YFSETQ. V was pared by 6 bases and J by 3 bases, with 12 bases between. In DNA, the CDR3 is TGCGCCAGCACCCCGGGGGGCCACACCGGGGAGCTGTTTTTT. Its translation is CASTPGGHTGELFF.

The table lists this clone with a count of one. The chain recombines TRBV27 with TRBJ1-2; 8 bases line up with TRBD1. The germline V gene encodes CDR1 MNHEY and CDR2 SMNVEV (reference sequence). The CDR3 is 14 residues long. V was clipped by 4 bases and J by 2 bases; unmatched bases: 3. The CDR3 loop is CASSSWTGNYGYTF. The CDR3 DNA follows: TGTGCCAGCAGTTCCTGGACAGGGAACTATGGCTACACCTTC.

The chain recombines TRBV7-9 with TRBJ2-7, with a possible D match to TRBD2 (6 bases). The length of the CDR3 is 16 residues. Germline CDR1 is SEHNR and CDR2 is FQNEAQ (reference sequence). The V end lost 1 base, the J end lost 1 base, and 14 bases lay between the germline ends. The DNA for the CDR3 is TGTGCCAGCAGCTTAGATGGCGGGGCTTCTTCCTACGAGCAGTACGTC. Translating gives CASSLDGGASSYEQYV.

The chain joins TRBV19 to TRBJ1-6; D gene uncertain. Trimming cost V 8 bases and J 7 bases, with 12 bases left between them. Germline assignment: CDR1 LNHDA and CDR2 SQIVND (reference sequence). The CDR3 runs to 13 residues. CDR3 bases: TGTGCCAGTTCCAGAAACATCAATTCACCCCTCCACTTT. Amino acids: CASSRNINSPLHF.

The V and J genes are TRBV28 and TRBJ2-5; D may be TRBD2 (6 bases). Germline assignment: CDR1 MDHEN and CDR2 SYDVKM. The CDR3 has 17 residues. The V end was cut by 3 bases, the J end by 4 bases, with 21 bases between. The CDR3, as DNA: TGTGCCAGCAGTTTGCCCCTACTAGCTACCCGGGGAGAGACCCAGTACTTC. Protein sequence: CASSLPLLATRGETQYF.

J is TRBJ2-2 and V is TRBV6-4; D remains ambiguous. Trimming removed 6 bases from V and 6 bases from J, with 14 bases in between. The CDR3 is made up of 14 amino acids. CDR1 MRHNA and CDR2 SNTAGT come from the germline V gene. CDR3 bases: TGTGCCAGCAGCCCTACGGTGGGATCCGGGGAGCTGTTTTTT. It specifies CASSPTVGSGELFF.

The rearrangement links TRBV4-1 to TRBJ2-7; D unclear. The CDR3 is 16 residues long. CDR1 and CDR2 from the germline V gene are MGHRA and YSYEKL. The V end was cut by 0 bases, the J end by 2 bases, with 14 bases between. The DNA of the CDR3 is TGCGCCAGCAGCCAAGAGTACGGCCCAACCCCCTACGAGCAGTACTTC. Protein sequence: CASSQEYGPTPYEQYF.

The chain is built from TRBV11-2 and TRBJ1-4; 8 nucleotides agree with TRBD1. The junction had 4 bases not matched to a gene; V was cut back by 0 bases and J by 7 bases. CDR3 size: 15 residues. Germline V gene data show CDR1 as SGHAT and CDR2 as FQNNGV. The DNA of the CDR3 is TGTGCCAGCAGCTTAGACAGGGGGCGGGGTGAAAAACTGTTTTTT. This gives the protein CASSLDRGRGEKLFF.

The J gene is TRBJ2-7, the V gene TRBV27; 8 nucleotides align to TRBD2. The germline V gene has CDR1 MNHEY and CDR2 SMNVEV (reference sequence). There are 17 residues in the CDR3. With V trimmed by 1 base and J by 0 bases, 8 bases remained unmatched. CDR3 sequence (DNA): TGTGCCAGCAGTTTATTAGGACTAGCCCCTATCTCCTACGAGCAGTACTTC. Protein: CASSLLGLAPISYEQYF.

This chain uses TRBV14 with TRBJ2-1; 8 positions match TRBD1. The CDR3 runs 14 residues. Losses at the gene ends were 3 bases for V and 3 bases for J; bases not matched to a gene: 1. Germline CDR1 and CDR2: SGHDN and FVKESK. This CDR3 is CASSHGQGYNEQFF. CDR3 DNA: TGTGCCAGCAGCCATGGACAGGGCTACAATGAGCAGTTCTTC.

V and J are TRBV18 and TRBJ2-5; tentative D call: TRBD2 (5 bases). Trimming pared 3 bases from V and 5 bases from J, leaving 10 bases between. The CDR3 totals 13 residues. Germline V gene data show CDR1 as KGHSH and CDR2 as LQKENI. CDR3 loop: CASSPLTKETQYF. As DNA, the CDR3 is TGTGCCAGCTCACCGTTGACTAAGGAGACCCAGTACTTC.